This TCR beta chain appears in the sequencing data of a study of beta chain features in type 1 diabetes. Regarding the study as a whole: Sampled from patients, naive, central memory and Treg TCRB repertoires appeared more similar than those sampled from healthy donors. Shorter TCRB CDR3s, moderately but significantly so, were found in Type 1 diabetes patients in all four CD4+ subsets. Resolution of whether HLA type affects TCRB rearrangement was not achieved here.

The CDR3 sequence is 15 residues long. Germline V lookup: CDR1 LGHNT, CDR2 FRNRAP. Between the trimmed V and J ends, which lost 5 bases and 4 bases, there was a span of 17 bases. Via CD45RO/CCR7/CD25/CD127/CD95/CD27, cells of the CD4+ naive, central memory, regulatory and stem cell-like memory subsets were sorted. Concerning this clone itself: The antigen is undetermined.

The study reverse transcribed the entire isolated RNA, so it sequenced expressed TCRB transcripts. TCRdb's table, derived via immunoSEQ multiplex PCR, lists solely in-frame clones and lacks some. The sample has 200,000 to 250,000 clones; approximately 14% are singletons. The material sequenced was naive CD4+ T cells from blood. V gene TRBV12-5 combines with J gene TRBJ2-5; D is ambiguous. The receptor was derived from a woman aged 40-49 years in good health. The CDR3 DNA reads TGTGCTAGTGGTCCTCGCTTAGAGGCCCGAGAGACCCAGTACTTC. This codes for CASGPRLEARETQYF. Filled out from reference TRBV12-5 and TRBJ2-5, the complete variable domain reads DARVTQTPRHKVTEMGQEVTMRCQPILGHNTVFWYRQTMMQGLELLAYFRNRAPLDDSGMPKDRFSAEMPDATLATLKIQPSEPRDSAVYFCASGPRLEARETQYFGPGTRLLVL.